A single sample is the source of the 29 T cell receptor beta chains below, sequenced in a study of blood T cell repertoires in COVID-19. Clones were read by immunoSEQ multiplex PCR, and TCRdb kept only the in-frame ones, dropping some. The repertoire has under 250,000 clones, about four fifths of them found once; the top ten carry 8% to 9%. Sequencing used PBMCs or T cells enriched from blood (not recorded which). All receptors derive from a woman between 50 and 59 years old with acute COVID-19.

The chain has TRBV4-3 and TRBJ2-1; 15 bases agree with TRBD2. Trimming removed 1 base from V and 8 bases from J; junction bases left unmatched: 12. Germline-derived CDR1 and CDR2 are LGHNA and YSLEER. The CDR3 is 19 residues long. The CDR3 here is CASSQGWTSGGAEVHEQFF. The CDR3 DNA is TGCGCCAGCAGCCAAGGTTGGACTAGCGGGGGGGCTGAGGTCCATGAGCAGTTCTTC.

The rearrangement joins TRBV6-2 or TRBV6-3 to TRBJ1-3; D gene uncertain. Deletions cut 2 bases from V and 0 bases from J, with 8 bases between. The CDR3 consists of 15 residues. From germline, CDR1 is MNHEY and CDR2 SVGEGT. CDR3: CASSYLRNSGNTIYF. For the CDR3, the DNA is TGTGCCAGCAGTTACCTGCGAAACTCTGGAAACACCATATATTTT.

The CDR3 loop is CASSSIGGSSYNEQFF. The DNA for the CDR3 is TGTGCCAGCAGCTCAATCGGGGGGAGCTCCTACAATGAGCAGTTCTTC. The chain is built from TRBV7-2 and TRBJ2-1; 7 nucleotides line up with TRBD2. V lost 4 bases and J lost 0; bases outside the gene matches: 6. CDR3 size: 16 residues. The germline V gene encodes CDR1 SGHTA and CDR2 FQGNSA.

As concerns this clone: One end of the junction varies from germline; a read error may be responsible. Here the CDR3 reads CASREEQSNYGYTF. CDR3 coding DNA: TGTGCCAGCAGGGAAGAGCAATCTAACTATGGCTACACCTTC. The chain recombines TRBV2 with TRBJ1-2; D not resolved. This CDR3 is built from 14 residues. The germline gives CDR1 SNHLY, CDR2 FYNNEI.

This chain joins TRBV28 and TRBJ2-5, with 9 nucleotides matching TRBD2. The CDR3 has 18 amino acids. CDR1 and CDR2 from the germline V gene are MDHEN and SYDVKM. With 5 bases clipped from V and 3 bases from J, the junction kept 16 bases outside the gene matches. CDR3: CASSLSPPGGGVKETQYF. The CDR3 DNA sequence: TGTGCCAGCAGTCTGTCCCCCCCTGGCGGGGGGGTGAAAGAGACCCAGTACTTC. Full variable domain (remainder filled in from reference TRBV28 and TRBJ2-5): DVKVTQSSRYLVKRTGEKVFLECVQDMDHENMFWYRQDPGLGLRLIYFSYDVKMKEKGDIPEGYSVSREKKERFSLILESASTNQTSMYLCASSLSPPGGGVKETQYFGPGTRLLVL.

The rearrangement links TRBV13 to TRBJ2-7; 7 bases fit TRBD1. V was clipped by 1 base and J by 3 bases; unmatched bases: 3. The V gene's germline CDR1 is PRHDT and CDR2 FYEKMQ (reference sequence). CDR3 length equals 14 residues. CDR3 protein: CASSLVTGDYEQYF. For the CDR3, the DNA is TGTGCCAGCAGCTTAGTAACAGGGGACTACGAGCAGTACTTC.

The CDR3 region has the DNA TGTGCCATCAGTGAGTCGAGCCAGGGTGGCTACACCTTC. Translated, it gives CAISESSQGGYTF. The gene calls are TRBV10-3 and TRBJ1-2; D is possibly TRBD1 (5 bases). The CDR3 extends over 13 amino acids. Trimming shortened V by 0 bases and J by 7 bases, and 9 bases separated the two germline ends. The V gene's germline CDR1 is ENHRY and CDR2 SYGVKD.

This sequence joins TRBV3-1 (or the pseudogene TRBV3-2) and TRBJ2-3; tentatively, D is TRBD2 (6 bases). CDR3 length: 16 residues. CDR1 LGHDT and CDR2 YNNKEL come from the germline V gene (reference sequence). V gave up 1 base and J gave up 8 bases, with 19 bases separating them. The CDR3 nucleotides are TGTGCCAGCAGCCAAGGGACTCCTGGAGGGGCCAGTACGCAGTATTTT. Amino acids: CASSQGTPGGASTQYF.

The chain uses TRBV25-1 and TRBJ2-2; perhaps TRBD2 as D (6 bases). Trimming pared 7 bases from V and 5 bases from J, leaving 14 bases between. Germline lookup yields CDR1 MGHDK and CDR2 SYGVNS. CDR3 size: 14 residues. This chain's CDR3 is CASTGPGRTGELFF. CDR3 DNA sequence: TGTGCCAGCACCGGACCCGGGAGAACCGGGGAGCTGTTTTTT.

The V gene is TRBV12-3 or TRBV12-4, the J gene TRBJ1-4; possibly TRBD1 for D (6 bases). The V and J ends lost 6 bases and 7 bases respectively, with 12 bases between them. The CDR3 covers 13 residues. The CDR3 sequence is CASSPTGSEKLFF. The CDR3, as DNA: TGTGCCAGCAGCCCGACAGGTTCTGAAAAACTGTTTTTT.

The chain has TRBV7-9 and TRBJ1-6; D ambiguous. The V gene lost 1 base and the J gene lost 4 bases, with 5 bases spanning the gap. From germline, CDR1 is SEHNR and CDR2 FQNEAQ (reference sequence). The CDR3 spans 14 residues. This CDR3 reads CASSLGDYNSPLHF. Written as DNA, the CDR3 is TGTGCCAGCAGCTTAGGAGATTATAATTCACCCCTCCACTTT.

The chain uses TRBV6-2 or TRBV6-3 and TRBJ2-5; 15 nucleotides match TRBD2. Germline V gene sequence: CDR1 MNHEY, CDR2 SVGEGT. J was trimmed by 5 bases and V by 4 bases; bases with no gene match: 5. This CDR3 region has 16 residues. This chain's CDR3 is CASSSGLAGGGETQYF. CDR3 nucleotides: TGTGCCAGCAGTTCCGGACTAGCGGGGGGGGGCGAGACCCAGTACTTC.

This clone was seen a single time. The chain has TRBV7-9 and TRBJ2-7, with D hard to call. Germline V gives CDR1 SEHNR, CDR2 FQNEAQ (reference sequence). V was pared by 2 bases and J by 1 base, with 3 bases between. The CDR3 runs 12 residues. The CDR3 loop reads CASSLQSYEQYF. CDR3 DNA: TGTGCCAGCAGCTTACAGTCCTACGAGCAGTACTTC.

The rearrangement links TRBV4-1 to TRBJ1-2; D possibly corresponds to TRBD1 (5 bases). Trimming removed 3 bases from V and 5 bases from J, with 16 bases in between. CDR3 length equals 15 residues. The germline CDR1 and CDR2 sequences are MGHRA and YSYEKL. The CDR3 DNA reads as TGCGCCAGCAGCCAGTCCTCAGGGAATTTATATGGCTACACCTTC. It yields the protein CASSQSSGNLYGYTF.

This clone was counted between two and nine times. As DNA, the CDR3 is TGTGCCAGCAGCTCCCGGGACAGGGACCCTGGAAACACCATATATTTT. Its protein is CASSSRDRDPGNTIYF. The gene calls are TRBV5-4 and TRBJ1-3; 9 nucleotides match TRBD1. The trim removed 3 bases at V and 2 bases at J, leaving 6 bases unmatched. This CDR3 is 16 amino acids long. Germline V gene data show CDR1 as SGHNT and CDR2 as YYREEE (reference sequence).

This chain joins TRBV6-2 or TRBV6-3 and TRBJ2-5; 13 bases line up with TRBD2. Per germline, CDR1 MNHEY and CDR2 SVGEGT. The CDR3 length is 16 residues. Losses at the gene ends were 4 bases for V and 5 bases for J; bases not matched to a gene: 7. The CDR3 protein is CASSFTSGRAWETQYF. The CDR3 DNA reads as TGTGCCAGCAGTTTCACTAGCGGGAGGGCCTGGGAGACCCAGTACTTC.

The CDR3 DNA is TGTGCCAGCAGCCCCCGGCGGACTGAGGGAGAGACCCAGTACTTC. Amino acid sequence: CASSPRRTEGETQYF. The J gene is TRBJ2-5, the V gene TRBV7-9, with a tentative D call TRBD2 (5 bases). Trimming left V 5 bases short and J 4 bases short, with 17 bases between. Germline V gives CDR1 SEHNR, CDR2 FQNEAQ (reference sequence). The CDR3 length is 15 residues. Combining the CDR3 with reference TRBV7-9 and TRBJ2-5 gives the whole variable domain DTGVSQNPRHKITKRGQNVTFRCDPISEHNRLYWYRQTLGQGPEFLTYFQNEAQLEKSRLLSDRFSAERPKGSFSTLEIQRTEQGDSAMYLCASSPRRTEGETQYFGPGTRLLVL.

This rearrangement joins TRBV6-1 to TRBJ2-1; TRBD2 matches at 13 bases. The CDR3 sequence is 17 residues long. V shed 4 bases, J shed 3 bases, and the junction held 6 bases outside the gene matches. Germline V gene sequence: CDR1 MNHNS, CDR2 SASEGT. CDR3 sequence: CASSAGTSGDYYNEQFF. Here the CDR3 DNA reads TGTGCCAGCAGTGCCGGGACTAGCGGGGATTACTACAATGAGCAGTTCTTC.

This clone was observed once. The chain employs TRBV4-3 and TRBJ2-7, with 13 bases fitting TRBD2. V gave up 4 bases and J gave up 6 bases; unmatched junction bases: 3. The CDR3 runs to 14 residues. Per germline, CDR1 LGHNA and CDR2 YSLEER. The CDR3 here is CASSLLAGGSEQYF. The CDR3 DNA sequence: TGCGCCAGCAGCCTACTAGCGGGGGGGTCCGAGCAGTACTTC.

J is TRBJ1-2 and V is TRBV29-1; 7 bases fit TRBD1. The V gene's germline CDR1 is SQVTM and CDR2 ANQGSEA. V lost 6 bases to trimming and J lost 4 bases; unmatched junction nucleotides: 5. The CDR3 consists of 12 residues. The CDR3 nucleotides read TGCAGCGTGGGGACAGTAGTCTATGGCTACACCTTC. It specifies CSVGTVVYGYTF.

The CDR3 DNA follows: TGCAGTGCTAGTTCGACAGGGTCCGCCTATGGCTACACCTTC. Its translation: CSASSTGSAYGYTF. This chain joins TRBV20-1 and TRBJ1-2, with 7 nucleotides matching TRBD1. Germline-derived CDR1 and CDR2 are DFQATT and SNEGSKA (reference sequence). The CDR3 has 14 residues. Trimming took 3 bases from V and 4 from J; bases not matched to a gene: 8.

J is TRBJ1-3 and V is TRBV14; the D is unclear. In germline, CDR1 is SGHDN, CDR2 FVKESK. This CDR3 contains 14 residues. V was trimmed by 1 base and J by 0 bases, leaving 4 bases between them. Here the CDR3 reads CASSQGYSGNTIYF. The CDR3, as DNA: TGTGCCAGCAGCCAAGGCTACTCTGGAAACACCATATATTTT.

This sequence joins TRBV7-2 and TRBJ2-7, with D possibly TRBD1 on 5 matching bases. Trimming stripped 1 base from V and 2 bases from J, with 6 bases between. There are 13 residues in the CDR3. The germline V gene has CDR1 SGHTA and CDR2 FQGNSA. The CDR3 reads CASSLGRAYEQYF. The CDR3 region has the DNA TGTGCCAGCAGCTTAGGCAGGGCCTACGAGCAGTACTTC.

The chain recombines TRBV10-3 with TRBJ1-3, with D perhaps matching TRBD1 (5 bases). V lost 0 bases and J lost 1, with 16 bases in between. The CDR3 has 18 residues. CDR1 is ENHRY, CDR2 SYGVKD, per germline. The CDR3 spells CAISESYPAGQSGNTIYF. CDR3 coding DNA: TGTGCCATCAGTGAGTCGTATCCAGCGGGGCAATCTGGAAACACCATATATTTT.

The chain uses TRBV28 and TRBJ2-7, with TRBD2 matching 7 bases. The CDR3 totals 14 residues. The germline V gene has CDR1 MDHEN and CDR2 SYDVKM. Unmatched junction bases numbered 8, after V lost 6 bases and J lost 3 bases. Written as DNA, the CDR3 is TGTGCCAGCAGAGGACTAGGCGTATTCTACGAGCAGTACTTC. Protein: CASRGLGVFYEQYF. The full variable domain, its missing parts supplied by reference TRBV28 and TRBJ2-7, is DVKVTQSSRYLVKRTGEKVFLECVQDMDHENMFWYRQDPGLGLRLIYFSYDVKMKEKGDIPEGYSVSREKKERFSLILESASTNQTSMYLCASRGLGVFYEQYFGPGTRLTVT.

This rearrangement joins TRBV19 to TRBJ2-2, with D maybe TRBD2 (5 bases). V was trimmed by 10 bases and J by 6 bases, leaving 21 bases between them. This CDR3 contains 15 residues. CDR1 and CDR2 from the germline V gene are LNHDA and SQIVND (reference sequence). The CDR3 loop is CATNSGILEAGELFF. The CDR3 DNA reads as TGTGCCACCAACTCGGGGATTCTGGAAGCCGGGGAGCTGTTTTTT.

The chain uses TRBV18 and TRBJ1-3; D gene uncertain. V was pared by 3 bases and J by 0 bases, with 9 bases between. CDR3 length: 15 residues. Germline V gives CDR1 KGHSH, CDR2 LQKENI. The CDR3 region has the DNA TGTGCCAGCTCACCGGAGAAGACCTCTGGAAACACCATATATTTT. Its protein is CASSPEKTSGNTIYF.

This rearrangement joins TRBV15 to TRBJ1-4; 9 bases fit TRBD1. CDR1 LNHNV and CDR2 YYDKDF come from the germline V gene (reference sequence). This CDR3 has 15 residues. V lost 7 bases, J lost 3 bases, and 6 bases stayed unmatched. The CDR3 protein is CATTRQGVPNEKLFF. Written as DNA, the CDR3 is TGTGCCACCACTCGACAGGGGGTACCTAATGAAAAACTGTTTTTT.

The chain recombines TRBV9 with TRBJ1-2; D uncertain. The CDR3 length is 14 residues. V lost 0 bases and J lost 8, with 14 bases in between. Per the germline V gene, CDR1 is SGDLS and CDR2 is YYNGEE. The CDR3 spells CASSVESGFRGYTF. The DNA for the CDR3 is TGTGCCAGCAGCGTAGAGTCGGGATTTAGGGGCTACACCTTC. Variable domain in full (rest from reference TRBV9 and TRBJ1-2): DSGVTQTPKHLITATGQRVTLRCSPRSGDLSVYWYQQSLDQGLQFLIQYYNGEERAKGNILERFSAQQFPDLHSELNLSSLELGDSALYFCASSVESGFRGYTFGSGTRLTVV.